This TCR beta chain was found in a study of PD-1 blockade in mismatch repair-deficient tumors (dated by TCRdb to 2015 to 2018). About the full investigation: The trial enrolled 86 consecutive patients with over 10 mismatch repair-deficient cancer types between September 2013 and 2016, all previously treated and progressing. Deep sequencing of TCR CDR3 regions was used to track tumor-associated T cell clones in peripheral blood of patients responding to PD-1 blockade.

CDR1 SNHLY and CDR2 FYNNEI are derived from the germline V gene. The junction shows trimming of 5 bases on V and 2 bases on J, plus 12 bases between the germline ends. Spanning cysteine to phenylalanine, the CDR3 consists of 15 amino acids. Only the CDR3 DNA stays, 45 bases, in frame from base 1. Mismatch repair deficiency was established in every enrolled patient by polymerase chain reaction or immunohistochemistry. Three patients who responded to pembrolizumab therapy underwent TCR sequencing. Pembrolizumab PD-1 blockade was prospectively tested in advanced mismatch repair-deficient cancers, regardless of tissue of origin, in the phase II trial. Peripheral blood T cell samples were collected serially, before PD-1 blockade began and at several time points afterward. Blood sampling time points were reported as weeks after the first dose of pembrolizumab. Paper-wide results and their limitations: Rapid expansion after pembrolizumab followed by contraction, generally before radiologic responses, was shown by tumor-resident clones, which were often undetectable in blood before treatment.

The method was the immunoSEQ multiplex PCR assay. TCRdb carries this immuneACCESS record with in-frame sequences only. Its versions omit some clonotypes, under half of them owing to an unresolved V gene in the studies checked, with the rest unexplained. Counted in this sample were about 68,000 clones; 70% to 85% of them appeared once. The ten top clones hold 4.5% to 7% of the sample. Only a few counts were recorded for this clone. This receptor's antigen is unknown. Base qualities were left out, and no much larger clone turns up one base away. The chain is made from TRBV2 and TRBJ2-2, and perhaps TRBD2 as D gene, on 6 matching bases. This sample comprised peripheral blood, obtained 2 weeks after starting pembrolizumab. This clonotype was sampled from an adult with mismatch repair-deficient cancer. The CDR3 loop reads CASSRAGPNTGELFF. The DNA sequence is TGTGCCAGCAGTCGAGCGGGCCCTAACACCGGGGAGCTGTTTTTT.